These 22 T cell receptor beta chains were sequenced from one sample in a study of blood T cell repertoires in COVID-19. This table comes from immunoSEQ multiplex PCR, and its TCRdb copy is limited to in-frame clones, with some not included. The table lists more than 120,000 clones, over 80% of them singletons, with approximately 40% in the top ten. Material for sequencing was peripheral blood. These receptors were collected from a man aged 50-60 years who had recovered from COVID-19.

The chain recombines TRBV4-1 with TRBJ1-2; maybe TRBD1 (5 bases). The CDR3 contains 15 residues. From germline, CDR1 is MGHRA and CDR2 YSYEKL. V was clipped by 2 bases and J by 2 bases, with 12 bases between them. This chain's CDR3 is CASSQRVTDNYGYTF. CDR3 DNA: TGCGCCAGCAGCCAAAGGGTGACAGACAACTATGGCTACACCTTC.

This clone was seen a single time. The chain joins TRBV5-1 to TRBJ2-5; weak D call: TRBD2 (5 bases). The V and J ends lost 5 bases and 1 base respectively, with 18 bases between them. Germline CDR1 and CDR2: SGHRS and YFSETQ. This CDR3 spans 16 amino acids. For the CDR3, the DNA is TGCGCCAGCAGTCCTGGGCGGCGGAGGTTCCAAGAGACCCAGTACTTC. This codes for CASSPGRRRFQETQYF.

The J gene is TRBJ2-5, the V gene TRBV7-9, with 11 positions matching TRBD1. Germline loops: CDR1 SEHNR, CDR2 FQNEAQ (reference sequence). Trimming removed 3 bases from V and 1 base from J; junction bases left unmatched: 1. The CDR3 is 15 amino acids. The CDR3 is CASSFGTGGQETQYF. The CDR3 nucleotides read TGTGCCAGCAGCTTCGGGACAGGGGGCCAAGAGACCCAGTACTTC.

V is TRBV4-2 and J is TRBJ2-3; D remains ambiguous. Germline V lookup: CDR1 LGHNA, CDR2 YNFKEQ. The CDR3 length is 14 residues. Trimming left V 4 bases short and J 0 bases short, with 8 bases between. For the CDR3, the DNA is TGTGCCAGCAGCCCGGGTTCTAGCACAGATACGCAGTATTTT. It translates to CASSPGSSTDTQYF.

V and J are TRBV4-3 and TRBJ2-2; 9 nucleotides align to TRBD2. CDR1 is LGHNA, CDR2 YSLEER, per germline. Germline trimming cut 0 bases from V and 8 bases from J; bases unmatched to any gene: 10. The CDR3 totals 17 residues. CDR3 amino acids: CASSQDLAGFGTGELFF. The CDR3 DNA follows: TGCGCCAGCAGCCAAGATCTAGCGGGGTTCGGGACTGGGGAGCTGTTTTTT.

V gene TRBV19 combines with J gene TRBJ2-2, with TRBD2 matching 8 bases. The CDR3 runs to 15 residues. The germline CDR1 and CDR2 sequences are LNHDA and SQIVND (reference sequence). V dropped 3 bases and J dropped 5; count of bases not matched to a gene: 5. CDR3 DNA: TGTGCCAGTAGTATGAAAGCGGGGGTTACCGGGGAGCTGTTTTTT. Its translation is CASSMKAGVTGELFF.

CDR3 sequence reads: CASSPATGGSGNTIYF. The CDR3 DNA reads TGTGCCAGCTCACCAGCGACAGGGGGCTCTGGAAACACCATATATTTT. This chain uses TRBV18 with TRBJ1-3, with 9 bases aligning to TRBD1. Germline V gives CDR1 KGHSH, CDR2 LQKENI. The CDR3 is 16 residues long. V lost 2 bases to trimming and J lost 0 bases; unmatched junction nucleotides: 2.

The rearrangement uses TRBV18 and TRBJ1-5, with a tentative D call TRBD1 (5 bases). The CDR3 has 16 amino acids. The V end was cut by 3 bases, the J end by 4 bases, with 16 bases between. Germline CDR1 is KGHSH and CDR2 is LQKENI. CDR3 sequence: CASSPSTGGLNQPQHF. The DNA of the CDR3 is TGTGCCAGCTCACCCTCGACGGGGGGACTTAATCAGCCCCAGCATTTT.

J is TRBJ1-2 and V is TRBV5-1, with D tentatively TRBD1 (5 bases). The V end was cut by 0 bases, the J end by 8 bases, with 20 bases between. CDR1 and CDR2 from the germline V gene are SGHRS and YFSETQ. The CDR3 length is 16 residues. As DNA, the CDR3 is TGCGCCAGCAGCTTGGAGGGCCGAGACGGGGGTCTGGGCTACACCTTC. This codes for CASSLEGRDGGLGYTF.

The V gene is TRBV5-1, the J gene TRBJ1-2; 9 nucleotides match TRBD1. Germline-derived CDR1 and CDR2 are SGHRS and YFSETQ. This CDR3 is built from 17 residues. V shed 0 bases, J shed 2 bases, and the junction held 8 bases outside the gene matches. The CDR3 is CASSLAPGTGRNYGYTF. In DNA form, the CDR3 reads TGCGCCAGCAGCTTGGCCCCAGGGACAGGGCGCAACTATGGCTACACCTTC.

The V call is TRBV5-4, the J call TRBJ2-7, with D possibly matching TRBD1 (5 bases). Germline CDR1 SGHNT, CDR2 YYREEE (reference sequence). V was cut by 0 bases and J by 4 bases, with 14 bases left in between. CDR3 length: 15 residues. The CDR3 nucleotides read TGTGCCAGCAGCTTGGGGGCAGGGATGGGATACGAGCAGTACTTC. Protein: CASSLGAGMGYEQYF. Variable domain in full (rest from reference TRBV5-4 and TRBJ2-7): ETGVTQSPTHLIKTRGQQVTLRCSSQSGHNTVSWYQQALGQGPQFIFQYYREEENGRGNFPPRFSGLQFPNYSSELNVNALELDDSALYLCASSLGAGMGYEQYFGPGTRLTVT.

The CDR3 sequence is CATGTGGDSPLHF. Written as DNA, the CDR3 is TGTGCCACCGGGACAGGGGGCGATTCACCCCTCCACTTT. This chain joins TRBV10-3 and TRBJ1-6, with TRBD1 identical over 12 bases. V shed 10 bases, J shed 8 bases, and the junction held 3 bases outside the gene matches. The germline V gene encodes CDR1 ENHRY and CDR2 SYGVKD. CDR3 size: 13 residues.

About this clone: At one of its ends the junction is not consistent with the germline gene, which may arise from a read error. The CDR3 protein is CASSAGGLAEETQYF. The CDR3 DNA is TGTGCCAGCAGCGCGGGGGGACTAGCGGAAGAAACCCAGTACTTC. The chain joins TRBV14 to TRBJ2-5; 11 bases agree with TRBD2. Per germline, CDR1 SGHDN and CDR2 FVKESK. CDR3 length: 15 amino acids.

This sequence joins TRBV7-2 and TRBJ2-3, with 11 bases identical to TRBD2. The CDR3 runs 16 residues. The germline V gene has CDR1 SGHTA and CDR2 FQGNSA. V dropped 0 bases and J dropped 2; count of bases not matched to a gene: 1. CDR3: CASSLASGGVTDTQYF. As DNA, the CDR3 is TGTGCCAGCAGCTTAGCTAGCGGGGGGGTCACAGATACGCAGTATTTT.

The chain uses TRBV7-6 and TRBJ2-1, with 9 bases matching TRBD1. Germline-derived CDR1 and CDR2 are SGHVS and FNYEAQ. CDR3 length equals 15 residues. The trim removed 5 bases at V and 2 bases at J, leaving 4 bases unmatched. This CDR3 is CASSHTGGPYNEQFF. For the CDR3, the DNA is TGTGCCAGCAGCCACACAGGGGGCCCCTACAATGAGCAGTTCTTC.

In nucleotides, the CDR3 is TGTGCCAGCAGCCTTTACTCGTCGGGGTATAACGAGCAGTACTTC. It yields the protein CASSLYSSGYNEQYF. This rearrangement joins TRBV6-2 or TRBV6-3 to TRBJ2-7; TRBD2 is a possible D gene (5 bases). V was pared by 6 bases and J by 5 bases, with 20 bases between. Germline lookup yields CDR1 MNHEY and CDR2 SVGEGT. The CDR3 has 15 amino acids.

The chain combines TRBV6-6 with TRBJ1-1, with TRBD1 as a possible D gene (6 bases). Germline V gives CDR1 MNHNY, CDR2 SVGAGI (reference sequence). The CDR3 runs 14 residues. V shed 4 bases and J shed 0 bases, with 9 bases lying between them. The CDR3 region has the DNA TGTGCCAGCAGTTTGCAGGGGATGAACACTGAAGCTTTCTTT. It codes for CASSLQGMNTEAFF.

This clone was picked up one time. This rearrangement joins TRBV23-1 to TRBJ2-3; 7 nucleotides agree with TRBD1. TRBV23-1 is labeled an ORF, and its function is uncertain. V gave up 6 bases and J gave up 5 bases; unmatched junction bases: 20. The CDR3 is 18 residues long. Here the CDR3 reads CASSRALDGQAGGDTQYF. As DNA, the CDR3 is TGCGCCAGCAGCCGAGCCCTAGATGGACAGGCTGGGGGAGATACGCAGTATTTT.

V gene TRBV5-5 combines with J gene TRBJ2-5, with 15 bases fitting TRBD2. V was pared by 2 bases and J by 5 bases, with 16 bases of the junction left unmatched. The CDR3 contains 20 residues. Germline V gene sequence: CDR1 SGHKS, CDR2 YYEKEE (reference sequence). CDR3 protein: CASSFPGLAGGRVRGETQYF. In DNA, the CDR3 is TGTGCCAGCAGCTTCCCGGGACTAGCGGGGGGAAGGGTCCGAGGGGAGACCCAGTACTTC.

This sequence joins TRBV6-2 or TRBV6-3 and TRBJ2-1; TRBD2 agrees at 12 bases. Germline V gives CDR1 MNHEY, CDR2 SVGEGT. The CDR3 runs to 14 residues. V gave up 2 bases and J gave up 8 bases; unmatched junction bases: 1. CDR3 loop: CASSYLAGGDEQFF. The CDR3 nucleotides read TGTGCCAGCAGTTACCTAGCGGGGGGGGATGAGCAGTTCTTC.

The chain employs TRBV2 and TRBJ2-5; D gene unclear. V lost 2 bases and J 0 bases, leaving 7 bases between the germline ends. From germline, CDR1 is SNHLY and CDR2 FYNNEI. The CDR3 loop spans 14 amino acids. DNA for the CDR3: TGTGCCAGCAGTGAATGGGCTAACCAAGAGACCCAGTACTTC. It encodes CASSEWANQETQYF.

This sequence joins TRBV4-2 and TRBJ2-4; D perhaps matches TRBD2 (6 bases). Trimming removed 3 bases at V and 2 bases at J, with 11 bases between. The CDR3 runs 15 residues. Germline CDR1 LGHNA, CDR2 YNFKEQ. CDR3 sequence (DNA): TGTGCCAGCAGCCAGGGGGGAGGAACCAAAAACATTCAGTACTTC. This codes for CASSQGGGTKNIQYF.